This note documents a single T cell receptor (beta chain) sequence. The CDR3 totals 13 residues. The V and J ends lost 7 bases and 7 bases, in that order; junction bases with no gene match: 10. CDR1 and CDR2 from the germline V gene are SGHKS and YYEKEE (reference sequence). The data stem from a study of cytomegalovirus exposure and HLA in healthy donors. A multiplex PCR was run with 60 Vbeta primers and 13 Jbeta primers. Here immunoSEQ multiplex PCR was the method, and the copy in TCRdb shows in-frame clones only, minus some. The data show 150,000 to 200,000 clones, approximately 80% seen once. This receptor was taken from a woman between 18 and 29 years old in good health and CMV-seronegative. The specimen sequenced was PBMCs. The chain links TRBV5-5 to TRBJ1-2; TRBD1 matches 7 bases. Here the CDR3 reads CASSVTGTVGYTF. CDR3 coding DNA: TGTGCCAGCTCGGTGACAGGGACAGTTGGCTACACCTTC.